The rows below give T cell receptor beta chains drawn from one sample of a study of T cells of healthy individuals. Each CDR3 protein gets one entry after TCRdb re-called the 5' RACE reads with MiXCR. The table shows some 41,000 distinct CDR3 sequences, with 4% to 5.5% occurring only once. These receptors were collected from a human donor in good health. Both conserved end residues are part of each CDR3. A D gene is named only where the DNA matches it firmly. Rows may omit the clone size; those that give it use once, few, many or a size class.

12 TRBJ2-7 TRBV4-2 few - CASSQDQQFLYF TGTGCCAGCAGCCAAGATCAACAGTTTCTGTACTTC
15 TRBJ2-5 TRBV27 few TRBD1 CATPKTQDRGETQYF TGTGCCACCCCAAAGACACAGGACAGGGGTGAGACCCAGTACTTC
14 TRBJ1-1 TRBV6-5 many - CASRPGGRYGEAFF TGTGCCAGCAGACCGGGCGGTCGATACGGTGAAGCTTTCTTT
15 TRBJ1-3 TRBV12-3/TRBV12-4 many - CASSLGAGSGNTIYF TGTGCCAGCAGTTTAGGAGCAGGTTCTGGAAACACCATATATTTT
15 TRBJ1-4 TRBV6-5 many TRBD1 CASSDRGRGDEKLFF TGTGCCAGCAGTGACAGGGGGCGTGGGGATGAAAAACTGTTTTTT
10 TRBJ2-4 TRBV29-1 many - CSALGNIQYF TGCAGCGCCCTCGGAAACATTCAGTACTTC
14 TRBJ2-7 TRBV9 - - CASSVGSGSYEQYF TGTGCCAGCAGCGTAGGCTCAGGATCTTACGAGCAGTACTTC
15 TRBJ2-1 TRBV18 many - CASSPPGPGYNEQFF TGTGCCAGCTCACCACCAGGCCCGGGTTACAATGAGCAGTTCTTC
14 TRBJ2-5 TRBV12-3/TRBV12-4 - - CASTSVRHQETQYF TGTGCCAGCACCTCCGTCCGGCACCAAGAGACCCAGTACTTC
14 TRBJ2-1 TRBV11-3 - TRBD2 CASRLAGGRNEQFF TGTGCCAGCCGTCTAGCGGGGGGGCGCAATGAGCAGTTCTTC
12 TRBJ2-7 TRBV7-8 many - CASSLNSYEQYF TGTGCCAGCAGCTTAAACTCGTACGAGCAGTACTTC
14 TRBJ2-5 TRBV14 few - CASSKFTGQETQYF TGTGCCAGCAGCAAGTTTACAGGGCAAGAGACCCAGTACTTC
12 TRBJ2-3 TRBV5-6 many - CASSLVDSQQYF TGTGCCAGCAGCTTGGTCGACAGCCAGCAGTATTTT
15 TRBJ2-5 TRBV11-2 medium-sized TRBD2 CASSLGTSIRETQYF TGTGCCAGCAGCCTCGGGACTAGCATTCGAGAGACCCAGTACTTC
13 TRBJ1-1 TRBV20-1 many - CSAWGGLNTEAFF TGCAGTGCATGGGGGGGATTGAACACTGAAGCTTTCTTT
19 TRBJ1-1 TRBV12-5 many TRBD1 CASGLVLGGTGYRNTEAFF TGTGCTAGTGGTTTGGTATTGGGGGGGACAGGGTATCGGAACACTGAAGCTTTCTTT
16 TRBJ2-5 TRBV7-9 many TRBD2 CASSSGAGDFVETQYF TGTGCCAGCAGCTCAGGCGCGGGGGATTTCGTGGAGACCCAGTACTTC
15 TRBJ1-1 TRBV19 few - CASRWIGGKGTEAFF TGTGCCAGTAGATGGATAGGAGGGAAGGGCACTGAAGCTTTCTTT
16 TRBJ2-1 TRBV18 many TRBD2 CASSPEVGLVIREQFF TGTGCCAGCTCACCCGAAGTAGGACTAGTGATCAGGGAGCAGTTCTTC
17 TRBJ2-1 TRBV19 many TRBD2 CASSISGTSGRGNEQFF TGTGCCAGTAGTATTTCTGGGACTAGCGGGAGGGGTAATGAGCAGTTCTTC
15 TRBJ1-1 TRBV4-1 many - CASSPHLGRKGGAFF TGCGCCAGCAGCCCCCATTTGGGGCGCAAAGGTGGAGCTTTCTTT
17 TRBJ2-6 TRBV18 few TRBD1 CASSPGTASSGANVLTF TGTGCCAGCTCACCAGGGACAGCCAGCTCTGGGGCCAACGTCCTGACTTTC
12 TRBJ2-7 TRBV20-1 many - CSAGGTFYEQYF TGCAGTGCTGGGGGGACATTCTACGAGCAGTACTTC
13 TRBJ2-1 TRBV24-1 - - CATSDFPNNEQFF TGTGCCACCAGTGACTTCCCCAACAATGAGCAGTTCTTC
16 TRBJ1-2 TRBV2 - - CASRPRQNSLNYGYTF TGTGCCAGCAGACCAAGACAGAATAGTCTTAACTATGGCTACACCTTC
14 TRBJ2-5 TRBV5-1 many TRBD2 CASSPGGGTETQYF TGCGCCAGCAGCCCAGGCGGGGGAACAGAGACCCAGTACTTC
14 TRBJ2-7 TRBV28 - - CASREYKTPYEQYF TGTGCCAGCAGGGAGTACAAGACCCCCTACGAGCAGTACTTC
13 TRBJ2-7 TRBV7-9 many TRBD1 CASSYVGQGGQYF TGTGCCAGCAGCTACGTGGGACAGGGAGGGCAGTACTTC
15 TRBJ2-7 TRBV5-6 many - CASSLTPTGTYEQYF TGTGCCAGCAGCTTGACACCGACAGGAACCTACGAGCAGTACTTC
15 TRBJ2-6 TRBV27 few - CASSPRQSGANVLTF TGTGCCAGCAGTCCCCGACAGTCTGGGGCCAACGTCCTGACTTTC
15 TRBJ2-1 TRBV19 few - CASSPMRAGYNEQFF TGTGCCAGTAGTCCTATGCGGGCAGGCTACAATGAGCAGTTCTTC
14 TRBJ1-1 TRBV10-3 few TRBD1 CAITTGQGASEAFF TGTGCCATTACAACGGGACAGGGGGCCTCTGAAGCTTTCTTT
15 TRBJ2-3 TRBV2 many TRBD2 CASRASGSRTDTQYF TGTGCCAGCAGAGCCAGCGGGAGTCGGACAGATACGCAGTATTTT
13 TRBJ1-6 TRBV20-1 many - CSASGGSNSPLHF TGCAGTGCTTCTGGTGGGTCCAATTCACCCCTCCACTTT
17 TRBJ1-4 TRBV29-1 - - CSVASSSAPGINEKLFF TGCAGCGTTGCCTCTTCCTCTGCCCCGGGAATTAATGAAAAACTGTTTTTT
14 TRBJ1-5 TRBV6-6 many - CASSYGQGSQPQHF TGTGCCAGCAGTTACGGGCAGGGGTCTCAGCCCCAGCATTTT
12 TRBJ2-7 TRBV28 many - CASSTTGRLQYF TGTGCCAGCAGCACGACAGGACGGTTGCAGTACTTC
15 TRBJ1-5 TRBV20-1 - TRBD1 CSARDLQGAVQPQHF TGCAGTGCTAGAGATTTACAGGGGGCGGTTCAGCCCCAGCATTTT
14 TRBJ2-1 TRBV12-3/TRBV12-4 few - CASSFIPSGNEQFF TGTGCCAGCAGTTTCATTCCCTCGGGCAATGAGCAGTTCTTC
15 TRBJ2-1 TRBV29-1 many - CSVVLAITSYNEQFF TGCAGCGTTGTCCTAGCGATAACCTCCTACAATGAGCAGTTCTTC
15 TRBJ2-1 TRBV4-3 many TRBD2 CASSQVGSGSNEQFF TGCGCCAGCAGCCAAGTCGGCAGCGGGAGTAATGAGCAGTTCTTC